This is a list of T cell receptor beta chains from one sample in a study of CD8 T cells in ankylosing spondylitis. One entry per CDR3 protein results from TCRdb running MiXCR on the 5' RACE reads. The profile covers 450,000 to 550,000 distinct CDR3 sequences, with approximately 5% appearing a single time and approximately 3.5% taken by the ten largest. Sequenced material: blood, either unsorted or a sorted T cell fraction (not recorded which). Receptors originate from a male donor with ankylosing spondylitis. Each CDR3 is given with its conserved first and last residue. A D gene is named only where the DNA matches it firmly. Expanded clones are given a class, and other clones once, few, many or no size at all.

d_call j_call clone_size v_call cdr3_aa cdr3_nt
NA TRBJ2-7 many TRBV5-1 CASSPTQTATYEQYF TGCGCCAGCAGCCCCACACAGACAGCCACCTACGAGCAGTACTTC
TRBD2 TRBJ2-7 many TRBV20-1 CSARLAGGTQEQYF TGCAGTGCTAGACTAGCGGGAGGAACACAGGAGCAGTACTTC
NA TRBJ1-6 many TRBV5-1 CASSIGTAGNSPLHF TGCGCCAGCAGCATCGGGACCGCGGGGAATTCACCCCTCCACTTT
NA TRBJ1-2 NA TRBV29-1 CSVTSRQALIYGYTF TGCAGCGTTACAAGCCGTCAGGCTTTAATCTATGGCTACACCTTC
TRBD1 TRBJ2-7 many TRBV5-6 CASSGTGTAFSYEQYF TGTGCCAGCAGCGGCACCGGGACAGCTTTTTCCTACGAGCAGTACTTC
NA TRBJ2-2 few TRBV5-1 CASSLGSPFTGELFF TGCGCCAGCAGCTTGGGGTCCCCCTTTACCGGGGAGCTGTTTTTT
TRBD1 TRBJ1-5 many TRBV20-1 CSASGQGGQPQHF TGCAGTGCTAGCGGACAGGGAGGCCAGCCCCAGCATTTT
TRBD1 TRBJ1-1 many TRBV29-1 CSALTGRGQITEAFF TGCAGCGCCCTGACCGGCAGGGGGCAAATAACTGAAGCTTTCTTT
NA TRBJ1-1 few TRBV6-1 CASPQLGSNTEAFF TGTGCCAGCCCCCAGCTTGGCAGTAACACTGAAGCTTTCTTT
TRBD1 TRBJ1-2 many TRBV18 CASSGTEYGYTF TGTGCCAGCTCCGGGACAGAGTATGGCTACACCTTC